The clone carrying this T cell receptor beta chain was seen at least ten times. The antigen is not known. This sample's time point: newly diagnosed GD, antithyroid drugs for less than 3 months. PBMC RNA served as the TCR library source. These data belong to a study of regulatory T cells in long-lasting Graves disease. Regarding the study as a whole: Sample size was small, which may have lowered accuracy.

The length of the CDR3 is 17 residues. Per the germline V gene, CDR1 is SEHNR and CDR2 is FQNEAQ (reference sequence). Deletions cut 1 base from V and 4 bases from J, with 19 bases between. Sequencing libraries for TCR beta were prepared with iRepertoire HTBI primers and Arm-PCR of CDR3 regions. Using its own MiXCR run on the multiplex PCR reads, TCRdb lists one record per CDR3 protein. The profile shows 400,000 to 500,000 distinct CDR3 sequences, roughly 15% of them singletons. These sequences were also reported in another study, on T cells in Graves' hyperthyroidism and ophthalmopathy.

Sample: peripheral blood mononuclear cells (PBMCs), taken at new diagnosis, from a patient treated with antithyroid drugs. The clonotype was recovered from a woman aged 50 to 60 with Graves disease. The chain links TRBV7-9 to TRBJ1-1; D is ambiguous. The CDR3 protein is CASSLVFSGMKITEAFF. For the CDR3, the DNA is TGTGCCAGCAGCTTAGTGTTCTCGGGTATGAAGATCACTGAAGCTTTCTTT. The variable domain in full, completed from reference TRBV7-9 and TRBJ1-1, reads DTGVSQNPRHKITKRGQNVTFRCDPISEHNRLYWYRQTLGQGPEFLTYFQNEAQLEKSRLLSDRFSAERPKGSFSTLEIQRTEQGDSAMYLCASSLVFSGMKITEAFFGQGTRLTVV.